The 19 T cell receptor beta chains below all came from one sample that was sequenced in a study of T cells in Graves' hyperthyroidism and ophthalmopathy. There were TCR beta CDR3 regions amplified from RNA transcripts. HTBI primers were the set used in a first-round RT-PCR of the TCR CDR3. TCRdb ran MiXCR on the multiplex PCR reads and lists one entry per CDR3 protein. The sample comprises 450,000 to 700,000 distinct CDR3 sequences, roughly 46% of which are singletons, and 7.5% to 8.5% rests with the top ten. The sample taken for sequencing was peripheral blood or thyroid tissue (not recorded which). The receptor set was obtained from a woman younger than 30 with Graves' hyperthyroidism.

The genes are TRBV9 and TRBJ1-6, with D perhaps TRBD1 (5 bases). V lost 4 bases and J 9 bases, leaving 14 bases between the germline ends. The CDR3 has 14 residues. The V gene's germline CDR1 is SGDLS and CDR2 YYNGEE. The CDR3, as DNA: TGTGCCAGCAGCTTGGTAGGGGAGAGTTCACCCCTCCACTTT. Protein: CASSLVGESSPLHF.

Ten or more counts support this clonotype. The genes are TRBV5-4 and TRBJ2-2; unclear D gene. The CDR3 runs to 15 residues. The germline V gene encodes CDR1 SGHNT and CDR2 YYREEE (reference sequence). The germline V and J ends were trimmed by 4 bases and 0 bases, with 10 bases remaining between them. CDR3 DNA sequence: TGTGCCAGCAGCGGTGTGGCAACGAACACCGGGGAGCTGTTTTTT. This sequence encodes CASSGVATNTGELFF.

V and J are TRBV24-1 and TRBJ2-1; 9 nucleotides align to TRBD2. Germline lookup yields CDR1 KGHDR and CDR2 SFDVKD. This CDR3 is 16 amino acids long. V lost 3 bases and J lost 5; bases outside the gene matches: 7. Here the CDR3 reads CATSDGLAGMNNEQFF. In DNA, the CDR3 is TGTGCCACCAGTGATGGTCTAGCGGGAATGAACAATGAGCAGTTCTTC.

The V call is TRBV10-3, the J call TRBJ1-2; possible D gene TRBD1, 5 bases. Trimming cost V 4 bases and J 4 bases, with 10 bases left between them. The CDR3 is 13 residues long. The germline V gene encodes CDR1 ENHRY and CDR2 SYGVKD. The CDR3 region has the DNA TGTGCCATCAGTGCCAGGGATGCCTATGGCTACACCTTC. It specifies CAISARDAYGYTF.

This clonotype was observed at least ten times. This chain uses TRBV29-1 with TRBJ2-7; D is possibly TRBD1 (6 bases). This CDR3 is 14 amino acids long. Germline V gene sequence: CDR1 SQVTM, CDR2 ANQGSEA. V was shortened by 4 bases and J by 3 bases, with 16 bases between the two germline ends. As DNA, the CDR3 is TGCAGCGTTGTTTTCACAGGGACGTACTACGAGCAGTACTTC. This gives the protein CSVVFTGTYYEQYF.

The genes are TRBV10-3 and TRBJ2-2; 10 bases agree with TRBD1. The CDR3 extends over 17 amino acids. Trimming cost V 6 bases and J 5 bases; bases outside gene matches: 12. Germline V CDR1 and CDR2: ENHRY, SYGVKD. The chain's CDR3 is CAIRTDEGQGRTGELFF. In nucleotides, the CDR3 is TGTGCCATCAGAACGGACGAGGGACAGGGGCGAACCGGGGAGCTGTTTTTT.

This clonotype was counted a few times. The chain has TRBV6-1 and TRBJ2-5; 15 bases are a match to TRBD2. The CDR3 is 18 residues long. Germline V gene sequence: CDR1 MNHNS, CDR2 SASEGT. After removal of 5 bases from V and 1 base from J, the junction contained 8 bases not matched to a gene. Here the CDR3 DNA reads TGTGCCAGCAGTTTGGGACTAGCGGGAGGATCCTTCCAAGAGACCCAGTACTTC. Protein product: CASSLGLAGGSFQETQYF.

A word on this clonotype: Given a much more abundant clone one base away, this may be a read error. The chain carries TRBV12-3 or TRBV12-4 and TRBJ2-5, with D perhaps given as TRBD1 or TRBD2 (5 bases each). The V and J ends lost 5 bases and 11 bases respectively, with 27 bases between them. This CDR3 has 16 residues. The CDR3, as DNA: TGTGCCAGCAGTCCTCTTTGGACACCGGGGTCCTACGCGCAGTACTTC. Its protein product is CASSPLWTPGSYAQYF.

Of note for this clonotype: A much larger clone differs from this one at a single base, so this may be a read error. The V call is TRBV6-1, the J call TRBJ2-7, with D possibly called TRBD1 or TRBD2 (7 bases each). Looked up from germline, CDR1 is MNHNS and CDR2 is SASEGT. The ends were cut back, 7 bases at V and 0 bases at J, with 19 bases in the middle. The CDR3 is made up of 16 amino acids. This CDR3 reads CASIYGGTALSYEQYF. The CDR3 DNA follows: TGTGCCAGCATTTACGGGGGGACAGCCCTCTCCTACGAGCAGTACTTC.

As for this clonotype: The DNA is left out, because the CDR3 cannot be placed on it with certainty; the CDR3 is given as TCRdb lists it. The chain is built from TRBV11-1 and TRBJ1-2; the D call of TRBD1 is as the table states it, not checked on the DNA. Germline V gene data show CDR1 as SGHAT and CDR2 as FQDESV (reference sequence). The CDR3 is 17 amino acids long, termini counted. CDR3 region: CASSIYLCSVETGGYTF.

This clonotype occurred many times. The chain is built from TRBV20-1 and TRBJ2-7; 8 nucleotides align to TRBD2. V lost 2 bases to trimming and J lost 0 bases; unmatched junction nucleotides: 9. The length of the CDR3 is 16 residues. In germline, CDR1 is DFQATT, CDR2 SNEGSKA (reference sequence). DNA for the CDR3: TGCAGTGCTAGATCGGCTGGGCTAGCGGGCTCCTACGAGCAGTACTTC. It encodes CSARSAGLAGSYEQYF.

This clonotype was counted only a few times. The chain uses TRBV7-9 and TRBJ2-3, with D hard to call. Germline CDR1 and CDR2: SEHNR and FQNEAQ (reference sequence). Trimming removed 5 bases at V and 2 bases at J, with 11 bases between. The CDR3 consists of 14 residues. The CDR3 loop reads CASSTTAHTDTQYF. The CDR3 nucleotides read TGTGCCAGCAGCACAACAGCACACACAGATACGCAGTATTTT. Using reference TRBV7-9 and TRBJ2-3 for the parts outside the CDR3, the full variable domain is DTGVSQNPRHKITKRGQNVTFRCDPISEHNRLYWYRQTLGQGPEFLTYFQNEAQLEKSRLLSDRFSAERPKGSFSTLEIQRTEQGDSAMYLCASSTTAHTDTQYFGPGTRLTVL.

This clonotype was counted ten times or more. The chain couples TRBV20-1 to TRBJ2-7; the D gene is possibly TRBD1 (5 bases). With 5 bases removed from V and 2 bases from J, the gap between germline ends came to 16 bases. The CDR3 extends over 14 amino acids. Germline CDR1 DFQATT, CDR2 SNEGSKA (reference sequence). The CDR3 here is CSAPRGGNTYEQYF. Here the CDR3 DNA reads TGCAGTGCTCCAAGGGGTGGGAACACCTACGAGCAGTACTTC.

On this clonotype itself: At one end, the junction sequence differs from germline, possibly due to a read error. The gene calls are TRBV7-8 and TRBJ2-5, with 9 bases fitting TRBD2. The CDR3 consists of 16 residues. Germline V gene data show CDR1 as SGHVS and CDR2 as FQNEAQ. CDR3 amino acids: CASSLRLAGLPETQYF. The CDR3 DNA reads as TGCGCCAGCAGCTTAAGGCTAGCGGGGCTTCCTGAGACCCAGTACTTC.

The V and J genes are TRBV20-1 and TRBJ1-4; D is unresolved. The CDR3 has 18 residues. Looked up from germline, CDR1 is DFQATT and CDR2 is SNEGSKA (reference sequence). V lost 0 bases to trimming and J lost 7 bases, with 24 bases between them. This CDR3 is CSARDRYNEQFGSEKLFF. DNA for the CDR3: TGCAGTGCTAGAGACAGGTACAATGAGCAGTTCGGTAGTGAAAAACTGTTTTTT.

This clonotype was recorded a few times. V gene TRBV3-1 combines with J gene TRBJ2-2, with a weak D call TRBD1 (5 bases). Trimming shortened V by 3 bases and J by 4 bases, and 9 bases separated the two germline ends. The CDR3 is 14 amino acids. Per germline, CDR1 LGHDT and CDR2 YNNKEL (reference sequence). The CDR3 is CASSQAGSTGELFF. The CDR3 DNA reads as TGTGCCAGCAGCCAGGCAGGGTCCACCGGGGAGCTGTTTTTT.

J is TRBJ1-2 and V is TRBV7-8, with TRBD1 matching over 7 bases. The germline CDR1 and CDR2 sequences are SGHVS and FQNEAQ. J lost 8 bases, V lost 8 bases, and 11 bases had no gene match. The CDR3 runs 13 residues. CDR3 nucleotide sequence: TGTGCCAGCCCTATGGGACAGCCCGGGGGCTACACCTTC. It codes for CASPMGQPGGYTF.

Ten or more counts support this clonotype. CDR3 nucleotide sequence: TGTGCCAGCAGTGATCTGCGGGCGGTCGTTACCGAGCAGTACTTC. This encodes CASSDLRAVVTEQYF. V is TRBV6-5 and J is TRBJ2-7; weak D call: TRBD2 (5 bases). The CDR3 has 15 amino acids. Germline V gene lookup returns CDR1 MNHEY and CDR2 SVGAGI. Trimming shortened V by 5 bases and J by 6 bases, and 20 bases separated the two germline ends.

This chain's CDR3 is CASSQLASQETQYF. In DNA form, the CDR3 reads TGTGCCAGCAGCCAACTGGCCAGCCAAGAGACCCAGTACTTC. The rearrangement uses TRBV14 and TRBJ2-5; D unclear. This CDR3 comprises 14 residues. The V gene's germline CDR1 is SGHDN and CDR2 FVKESK. V dropped 2 bases and J dropped 1 base, with 8 bases sitting between them. The full variable domain, rest sourced from reference TRBV14 and TRBJ2-5, is EAGVTQFPSHSVIEKGQTVTLRCDPISGHDNLYWYRRVMGKEIKFLLHFVKESKQDESGMPNNRFLAERTGGTYSTLKVQPAELEDSGVYFCASSQLASQETQYFGPGTRLLVL.